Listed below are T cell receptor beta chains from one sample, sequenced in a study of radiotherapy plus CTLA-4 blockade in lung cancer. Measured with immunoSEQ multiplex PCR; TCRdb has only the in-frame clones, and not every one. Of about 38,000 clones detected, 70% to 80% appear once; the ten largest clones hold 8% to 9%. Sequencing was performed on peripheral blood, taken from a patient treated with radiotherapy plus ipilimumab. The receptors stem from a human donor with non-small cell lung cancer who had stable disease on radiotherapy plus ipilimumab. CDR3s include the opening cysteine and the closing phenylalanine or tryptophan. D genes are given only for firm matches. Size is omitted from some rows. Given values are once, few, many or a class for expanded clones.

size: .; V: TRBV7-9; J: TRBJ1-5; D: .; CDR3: CASSLYGFRGGNQPQHF; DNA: TGTGCCAGCAGCTTATACGGATTCCGAGGGGGCAATCAGCCCCAGCATTTT
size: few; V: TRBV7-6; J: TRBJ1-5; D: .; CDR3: CASSLDTGGSGQPQHF; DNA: TGTGCCAGCAGCTTAGATACCGGGGGCAGTGGTCAGCCCCAGCATTTT
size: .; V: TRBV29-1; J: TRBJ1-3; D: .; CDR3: CSGKIGNTIYF; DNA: TGCAGCGGGAAGATTGGAAACACCATATATTTT
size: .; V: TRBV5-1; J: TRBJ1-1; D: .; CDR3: CASSLQGFTNTEAFF; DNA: TGCGCCAGCAGCTTGCAGGGCTTCACCAACACTGAAGCTTTCTTT
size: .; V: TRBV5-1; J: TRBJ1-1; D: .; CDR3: CASSPPVKGSEAFF; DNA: TGCGCCAGCAGCCCCCCAGTAAAAGGATCTGAAGCTTTCTTT
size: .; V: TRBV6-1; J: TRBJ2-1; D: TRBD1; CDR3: CASRLLGTGYNEQFF; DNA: TGTGCCAGCAGACTCCTCGGGACAGGCTACAATGAGCAGTTCTTC
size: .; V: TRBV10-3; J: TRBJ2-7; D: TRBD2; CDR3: CAIGQPSGRYEQYF; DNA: TGTGCCATCGGGCAGCCTAGCGGGAGGTACGAGCAGTACTTC
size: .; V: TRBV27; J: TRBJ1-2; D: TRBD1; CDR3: CASSLLGQGSGYTF; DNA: TGTGCCAGCAGTTTACTGGGACAGGGGAGTGGCTACACCTTC
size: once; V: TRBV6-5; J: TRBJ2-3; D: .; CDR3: CASSAQRTDTQYF; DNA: TGTGCCAGCAGTGCTCAGCGCACAGATACGCAGTATTTT
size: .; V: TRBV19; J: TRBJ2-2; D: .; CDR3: CASRGVAGELFF; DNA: TGTGCCAGTAGGGGGGTTGCCGGGGAGCTGTTTTTT
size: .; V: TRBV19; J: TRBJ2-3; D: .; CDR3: CASGGSGTDTQYF; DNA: TGTGCCAGTGGAGGTAGCGGCACAGATACGCAGTATTTT
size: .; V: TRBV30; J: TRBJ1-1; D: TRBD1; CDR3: CAWSLGDRLLLNTEAFF; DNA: TGTGCCTGGAGTTTGGGGGACAGGCTCCTTTTGAACACTGAAGCTTTCTTT
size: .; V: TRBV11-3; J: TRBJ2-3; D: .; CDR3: CASSLGVQITDTQYF; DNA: TGTGCCAGCAGTTTAGGGGTACAAATCACAGATACGCAGTATTTT
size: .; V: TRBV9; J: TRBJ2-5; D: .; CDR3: CASSVDVYTRPETQYF; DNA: TGTGCCAGCAGCGTAGACGTCTACACCCGGCCAGAGACCCAGTACTTC
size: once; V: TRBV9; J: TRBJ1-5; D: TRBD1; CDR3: CASSAGQGLGLRQPQHF; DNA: TGTGCCAGCAGCGCTGGACAGGGTTTAGGGCTACGACAGCCCCAGCATTTT
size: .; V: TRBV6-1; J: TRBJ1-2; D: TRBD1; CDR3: CASSRLQGQGYGYTF; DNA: TGTGCCAGCAGCCGCCTACAGGGGCAGGGCTATGGCTACACCTTC
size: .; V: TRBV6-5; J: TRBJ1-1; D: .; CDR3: CASRDTGLRSKAFF; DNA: TGTGCCAGCAGGGACACAGGGCTCCGGTCCAAAGCTTTCTTT
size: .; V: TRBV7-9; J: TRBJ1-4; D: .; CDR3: CASSFPVATNEKLFF; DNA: TGTGCCAGCAGCTTCCCGGTTGCGACTAATGAAAAACTGTTTTTT
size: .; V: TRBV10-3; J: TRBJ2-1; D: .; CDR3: CAIGASLSDNEQFF; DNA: TGTGCCATCGGAGCCTCTCTCAGCGACAATGAGCAGTTCTTC
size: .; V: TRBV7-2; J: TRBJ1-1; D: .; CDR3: CASSLNLGRTEAFF; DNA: TGTGCCAGCAGCTTAAATTTGGGGAGGACTGAAGCTTTCTTT
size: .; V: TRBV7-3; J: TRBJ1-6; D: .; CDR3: CASSLLSYSPLHF; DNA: TGTGCCAGCAGCTTACTCAGTTATTCACCCCTCCACTTT
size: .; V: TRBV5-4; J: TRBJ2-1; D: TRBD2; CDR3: CASSLASSGGSGNEQFF; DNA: TGTGCCAGCAGCTTGGCCTCCAGCGGGGGATCGGGCAATGAGCAGTTCTTC
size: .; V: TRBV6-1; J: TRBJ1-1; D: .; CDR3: CASSVGHENTEAFF; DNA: TGTGCCAGCAGTGTGGGGCATGAGAACACTGAAGCTTTCTTT
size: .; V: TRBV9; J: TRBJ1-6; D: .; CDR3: CASSFGTGDNSPLHF; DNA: TGTGCCAGCAGCTTCGGGACTGGGGATAATTCACCCCTCCACTTT
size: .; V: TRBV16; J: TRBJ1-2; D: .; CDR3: CASSHQSPRFGSSYYGYTF; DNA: TGTGCCAGCAGTCATCAATCTCCCCGATTTGGCAGCTCGTACTATGGCTACACCTTC
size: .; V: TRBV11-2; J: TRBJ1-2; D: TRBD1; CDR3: CASSSNRRTGGGYTF; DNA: TGTGCCAGCAGCTCAAATAGGAGGACAGGGGGAGGCTACACCTTC
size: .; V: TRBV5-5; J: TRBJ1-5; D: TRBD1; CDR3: CASSLNRGLGQPQHF; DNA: TGTGCCAGCAGCCTCAACAGGGGGCTGGGTCAGCCCCAGCATTTT
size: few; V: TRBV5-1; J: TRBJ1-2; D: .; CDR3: CASRGTNYGYTF; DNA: TGCGCCAGCAGGGGGACAAACTATGGCTACACCTTC
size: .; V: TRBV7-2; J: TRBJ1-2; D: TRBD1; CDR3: CASSVNRGTNYGYTF; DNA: TGTGCCAGCAGCGTAAACAGGGGGACTAACTATGGCTACACCTTC
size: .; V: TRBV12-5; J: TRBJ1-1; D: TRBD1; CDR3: CASGLLTGANQAFF; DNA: TGTGCTAGTGGTTTGTTGACAGGGGCTAATCAAGCTTTCTTT
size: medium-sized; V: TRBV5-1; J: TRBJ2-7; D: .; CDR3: CASSLVGTSYEQYF; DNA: TGCGCCAGCAGCTTGGTGGGCACTTCCTACGAGCAGTACTTC
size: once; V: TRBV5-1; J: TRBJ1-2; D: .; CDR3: CASSPGTGTLNTF; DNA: TGCGCCAGCAGCCCAGGCACAGGGACATTGAACACCTTC
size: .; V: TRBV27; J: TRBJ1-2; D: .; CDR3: CASSSLANYGYTF; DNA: TGTGCCAGCAGTTCCTTGGCCAACTATGGCTACACCTTC
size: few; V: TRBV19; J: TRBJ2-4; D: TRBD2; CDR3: CASSGRGLKQNIQYF; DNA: TGTGCCAGTTCCGGGAGGGGACTCAAGCAAAACATTCAGTACTTC